The clone carrying this TCR beta chain was found a few times. The antigen is not known. A read error is possible here, since a much larger clone lies one base away. This sample is part of a study of T-cell memory formation after mild COVID-19. Study findings and constraints: Several responding clones turned up in pre-infection memory, indicating that cross-reactive memory may have taken part.

In germline, CDR1 is SGHRS, CDR2 YFSETQ. The CDR3 is 12 residues long. TCRdb analysed the 5' RACE reads with MiXCR anew, one entry per CDR3 protein. The sample consists of a few hundred thousand distinct CDR3 sequences, roughly a fifth of them appearing once. The chain joins TRBV5-1 to TRBJ2-5, with D maybe TRBD1 (5 bases). The sequence derives from a man younger than 35 who had mild COVID-19 (a few samples of this study predate the infection). Cell type and time point are not known. Input material: PBMCs or a T cell subset sorted from them (not recorded which). As DNA, the CDR3 is TGCGCCAGCAGCCACACACTGGACACGATGGTCTTC. Protein sequence: CASSHTLDTMVF.